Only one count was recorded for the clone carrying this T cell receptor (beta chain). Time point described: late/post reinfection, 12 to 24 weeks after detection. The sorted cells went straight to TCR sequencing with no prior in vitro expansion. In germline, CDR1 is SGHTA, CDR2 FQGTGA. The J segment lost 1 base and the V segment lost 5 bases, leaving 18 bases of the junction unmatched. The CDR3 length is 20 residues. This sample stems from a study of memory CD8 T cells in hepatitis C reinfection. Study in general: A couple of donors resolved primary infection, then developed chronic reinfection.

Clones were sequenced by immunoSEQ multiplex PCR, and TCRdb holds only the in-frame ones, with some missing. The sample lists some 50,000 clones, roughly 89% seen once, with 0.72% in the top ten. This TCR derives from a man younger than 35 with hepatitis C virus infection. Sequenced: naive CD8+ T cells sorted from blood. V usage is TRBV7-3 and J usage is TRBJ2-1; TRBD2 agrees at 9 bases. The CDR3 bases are TGTGCCAGCAGCACTATCGCCCGTAGCGGGAGCGGCCCATCCTACAATGAGCAGTTCTTC. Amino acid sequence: CASSTIARSGSGPSYNEQFF.